A single sample gave rise to the 9 T cell receptor beta chains below, sequenced in a study of cytomegalovirus exposure and HLA in healthy donors. The PCR used 60 Vbeta and 13 Jbeta primers. Profiling relied on immunoSEQ multiplex PCR, and the TCRdb table lists in-frame clones only, not all of them. The table records roughly 120,000 clones, around 80% of them present only once. The sample taken for sequencing was PBMCs. These receptor sequences come from a man younger than 40 in good health and CMV-seropositive.

CDR3 sequence: CASSFSGTRGSEQYF. Here the CDR3 DNA reads TGTGCCAGCAGCTTTTCCGGGACTCGTGGGTCCGAGCAGTACTTC. The V and J genes are TRBV5-5 and TRBJ2-7, with a possible D match to TRBD2 (6 bases). Per germline, CDR1 SGHKS and CDR2 YYEKEE (reference sequence). The CDR3 extends over 15 amino acids. The ends were cut back, 2 bases at V and 6 bases at J, with 18 bases in the middle.

The rearrangement joins TRBV25-1 to TRBJ2-7; TRBD1 agrees at 9 bases. The CDR3 length is 14 residues. V lost 4 bases and J lost 2; bases outside the gene matches: 3. Germline CDR1 MGHDK, CDR2 SYGVNS. CDR3 coding DNA: TGTGCCAGCAGTGGATGGGACAGGGCCTACGAGCAGTACTTC. Translated: CASSGWDRAYEQYF.

DNA of the CDR3: TGTGCCAGCAGCTTAAGTTACAGACCAAACACCGGGGAGCTGTTTTTT. Its protein is CASSLSYRPNTGELFF. The J gene is TRBJ2-2, the V gene TRBV7-3; D is undetermined. From germline, CDR1 is SGHTA and CDR2 FQGTGA. This CDR3 is 16 amino acids long. The V end lost 1 base, the J end lost 2 bases, and 11 bases lay between the germline ends.

The rearrangement joins TRBV28 to TRBJ1-4; 8 positions match TRBD1. Losses at the gene ends were 4 bases for V and 5 bases for J; bases not matched to a gene: 3. Germline V lookup: CDR1 MDHEN, CDR2 SYDVKM. The length of the CDR3 is 14 residues. The CDR3 nucleotides read TGTGCCAGCAGTTCGGGACAGGTGAATGAAAAACTGTTTTTT. It translates to CASSSGQVNEKLFF.

This clone was detected a few times. This chain joins TRBV11-3 and TRBJ2-5; possibly TRBD1 for D (5 bases). The length of the CDR3 is 12 residues. V lost 5 bases and J 3 bases, leaving 7 bases between the germline ends. Per the germline V gene, CDR1 is SGHNT and CDR2 is YENEEA. CDR3 coding DNA: TGTGCCAGCAGCCTGACAGAAGAGACCCAGTACTTC. Its translation: CASSLTEETQYF.

CDR3 nucleotide sequence: TGCGCCAGCAGCTTGGAGAGGCAGCGGGAGCTGTTTTTT. Encoded protein: CASSLERQRELFF. The V call is TRBV5-1, the J call TRBJ2-2, with no clear D. Deletions cut 0 bases from V and 9 bases from J, with 9 bases between. The germline V gene has CDR1 SGHRS and CDR2 YFSETQ. The CDR3 runs 13 residues. The complete variable domain, with remaining parts taken from reference TRBV5-1 and TRBJ2-2, reads KAGVTQTPRYLIKTRGQQVTLSCSPISGHRSVSWYQQTPGQGLQFLFEYFSETQRNKGNFPGRFSGRQFSNSRSEMNVSTLELGDSALYLCASSLERQRELFFGEGSRLTVL.

The J gene is TRBJ1-5, the V gene TRBV2; D is ambiguous. Trimming took off 7 bases at V and 0 bases at J, with 7 bases between the two ends. This CDR3 region has 13 residues. CDR1 and CDR2 from the germline V gene are SNHLY and FYNNEI. The DNA for the CDR3 is TGTGCCAGCAAAGCGGGTAGCAATCAGCCCCAGCATTTT. Amino acid sequence: CASKAGSNQPQHF.

This sequence joins TRBV19 and TRBJ1-3; unclear D gene. Between the trimmed V and J ends, which lost 3 bases and 0 bases, there was a span of 12 bases. The germline V gene has CDR1 LNHDA and CDR2 SQIVND (reference sequence). This CDR3 has 16 amino acids. The CDR3 here is CASSINVASSGNTIYF. As DNA, the CDR3 is TGTGCCAGTAGTATTAATGTCGCCAGCTCTGGAAACACCATATATTTT.

This clone was observed once. This chain links TRBV7-2 with TRBJ2-3; 12 bases map to TRBD2. Trimming took 5 bases from V and 6 from J; bases not matched to a gene: 9. There are 16 residues in the CDR3. The germline V gene encodes CDR1 SGHTA and CDR2 FQGNSA. DNA for the CDR3: TGTGCCAGCAGCCCACGACTAGCGGGGGCCGGGGATACGCAGTATTTT. Translation: CASSPRLAGAGDTQYF.